A single sample is the source of the 22 T cell receptor beta chains below, sequenced in a study of blood T cells in healthy people across ages. For the second PCR, which ran for about 7 to 12 cycles, a sample-barcoded 5' primer and a J-beta primer mix were used. Via MiXCR, TCRdb re-called the 5' RACE reads, giving one row per CDR3 protein. In the table there are about 690,000 distinct CDR3 sequences, about 43% of which are singletons. Material: blood. The receptors come from a man older than 75 in good health.

The V and J genes are TRBV21-1 and TRBJ2-5; the table's D call, TRBD2, was not checked against the DNA. The DNA end is a closer match to TRBJ2-7, so the J assignment may be wrong. TRBV21-1 is labeled a pseudogene. The CDR3 has 13 residues. The CDR3 here is CASSTRVVYEQYF. In nucleotides, the CDR3 is TGTGCCAGCAGCACGAGGGTAGTGTACGAGCAGTACTTC.

Regarding this clonotype: One base away lies a much larger clone, so this may be a sequencing read error. This chain uses TRBV5-1 with TRBJ2-6, with D possibly TRBD2 on 7 matching bases. The CDR3 runs 16 residues. Germline V CDR1 and CDR2: SGHRS, YFSETQ. The CDR3 sequence: CASSPLLDAGAHVLTF. The CDR3 coding sequence is TGCGCCAGCAGCCCGCTCCTGGACGCGGGGGCCCACGTCCTGACTTTC.

The chain links TRBV7-2 to TRBJ1-6, with D possibly TRBD1 on 6 matching bases. The CDR3 contains 11 residues. Between the trimmed V and J ends, which lost 4 bases and 14 bases, there was a span of 9 bases. CDR1 is SGHTA, CDR2 FQGNSA, per germline. CDR3: CASSYTGSLHF. The CDR3 DNA reads as TGTGCCAGCAGCTATACAGGGTCCCTCCACTTT.

This clonotype was observed a handful of times. This chain joins TRBV7-2 and TRBJ2-3; D is unclear. Trimming cost V 4 bases and J 2 bases, with 7 bases left between them. This CDR3 comprises 13 residues. CDR1 SGHTA and CDR2 FQGNSA come from the germline V gene. Here the CDR3 reads CASSSTPTDTQYF. CDR3 DNA sequence: TGTGCCAGCAGCTCCACCCCCACAGATACGCAGTATTTT.

This rearrangement joins TRBV25-1 to TRBJ2-3; 8 bases are shared with TRBD2. CDR1 is MGHDK, CDR2 SYGVNS, per germline. The CDR3 consists of 16 residues. The junction had 10 bases not matched to a gene; V was cut back by 1 base and J by 7 bases. The CDR3 protein is CASSEFLAGETNTQYF. Here the CDR3 DNA reads TGTGCCAGCAGTGAATTTCTAGCGGGTGAAACGAATACGCAGTATTTT.

V and J are TRBV5-1 and TRBJ2-1; D is undetermined. The DNA end is more similar to TRBJ2-7, so the J call may be wrong. Germline V gene sequence: CDR1 SGHRS, CDR2 YFSETQ. CDR3 size: 16 residues. The CDR3 DNA follows: TGCGCCAGCAGCTTTCTCGGCGGAGCGACCTACAATGAGCAGTACTTC. Encoded protein: CASSFLGGATYNEQYF.

This clonotype appeared many times. V and J are TRBV29-1 and TRBJ1-2; TRBD1 matches 8 bases. This CDR3 spans 12 amino acids. Germline V CDR1 and CDR2: SQVTM, ANQGSEA. The junction had 3 bases not matched to a gene; V was cut back by 6 bases and J by 3 bases. The CDR3 region has the DNA TGCAGCGTATTACAGGGGGACTATGGCTACACCTTC. Residues: CSVLQGDYGYTF. The variable domain in full, completed from reference TRBV29-1 and TRBJ1-2, reads SAVISQKPSRDICQRGTSLTIQCQVDSQVTMMFWYRQQPGQSLTLIATANQGSEATYESGFVIDKFPISRPNLTFSTLTVSNMSPEDSSIYLCSVLQGDYGYTFGSGTRLTVV.

In its sample, this clonotype was seen once. V gene TRBV4-2 combines with J gene TRBJ1-1; D may be TRBD1 (5 bases). The germline V gene has CDR1 LGHNA and CDR2 YNFKEQ. The CDR3 consists of 15 residues. With 4 bases removed from V and 6 bases from J, the gap between germline ends came to 18 bases. The CDR3 nucleotides read TGTGCCAGCAGCCCCTCTACGGAGGGACTCCCTGAAGCTTTCTTT. This encodes CASSPSTEGLPEAFF.

This clonotype was seen more than once but under ten times. This sequence joins TRBV6-5 and TRBJ2-7; no clear D gene. The CDR3 consists of 13 residues. Germline CDR1 MNHEY, CDR2 SVGAGI. The V and J ends lost 2 bases and 4 bases respectively, with 9 bases between them. CDR3 sequence (DNA): TGTGCCAGCAGTTACCTTAGGGAATACGAGCAGTACTTC. Translating it yields CASSYLREYEQYF.

V is TRBV20-1 and J is TRBJ2-3; 7 bases map to TRBD1. Germline V gene sequence: CDR1 DFQATT, CDR2 SNEGSKA (reference sequence). The CDR3 has 14 residues. J gave up 3 bases and V 6 bases, and 9 bases lay outside the gene matches. The CDR3 sequence is CSADPQGWTDTQYF. CDR3 nucleotides: TGCAGTGCGGATCCACAGGGGTGGACAGATACGCAGTATTTT.

This clonotype has a handful of counts. At one end, the junction sequence differs from germline, possibly due to a read error. The gene calls are TRBV28 and TRBJ2-7, with TRBD2 matching over 8 bases. There are 16 residues in the CDR3. From germline, CDR1 is MDHEN and CDR2 SYDVKM. This chain's CDR3 is CASSFDGGRFTYEQNF. In nucleotides, the CDR3 is TGTGCCAGCAGTTTTGACGGCGGGAGGTTTACCTACGAGCAGAACTTC. Full variable domain (remainder filled in from reference TRBV28 and TRBJ2-7): DVKVTQSSRYLVKRTGEKVFLECVQDMDHENMFWYRQDPGLGLRLIYFSYDVKMKEKGDIPEGYSVSREKKERFSLILESASTNQTSMYLCASSFDGGRFTYEQNFGPGTRLTVT.

This chain uses TRBV12-3 or TRBV12-4 with TRBJ2-2, with D perhaps matching TRBD2 (5 bases). Trimming took 3 bases from V and 5 from J, leaving 10 bases between them. The CDR3 loop spans 14 amino acids. The CDR3 is CASSLSPGTGELFF. CDR3 in DNA: TGTGCCAGCAGTTTGTCCCCGGGGACCGGGGAGCTGTTTTTT.

A few counts support this clonotype. This chain joins TRBV27 and TRBJ2-7, with 10 bases lining up with TRBD1. Unmatched junction bases numbered 2, after V lost 6 bases and J lost 0 bases. Germline loops: CDR1 MNHEY, CDR2 SMNVEV (reference sequence). This CDR3 comprises 14 residues. The CDR3 DNA sequence: TGTGCCAGCAGGGGGACAGGGGACTCCTACGAGCAGTACTTC. This gives the protein CASRGTGDSYEQYF.

This clonotype has a handful of counts. The J gene is TRBJ1-1, the V gene TRBV27; 8 bases line up with TRBD1. Germline V CDR1 and CDR2: MNHEY, SMNVEV (reference sequence). The CDR3 sequence is 17 residues long. The V gene end was trimmed by 3 bases and the J gene end by 6 bases; junction bases not matched to a gene: 15. The CDR3 bases are TGTGCCAGCAGTTTCCTCCGACAGGGGAGACGAGGAGCTGAAGCTTTCTTT. The encoded protein is CASSFLRQGRRGAEAFF.

The chain joins TRBV25-1 to TRBJ2-5, with 8 bases identical to TRBD2. This CDR3 comprises 15 residues. The V gene's germline CDR1 is MGHDK and CDR2 SYGVNS. V shed 3 bases, J shed 1 base, and the junction held 4 bases outside the gene matches. In DNA form, the CDR3 reads TGTGCCAGCAGTGACCCTAGCGGGTTCCAAGAGACCCAGTACTTC. This codes for CASSDPSGFQETQYF.

This clonotype has a handful of counts. V usage is TRBV7-2 and J usage is TRBJ2-5; D possibly corresponds to TRBD2 (6 bases). This CDR3 is built from 16 residues. V was cut by 5 bases and J by 3 bases, with 19 bases left in between. Germline assignment: CDR1 SGHTA and CDR2 FQGNSA. This CDR3 is CASSPMGGGPKETQYF. The CDR3 bases are TGTGCCAGCAGCCCCATGGGGGGTGGCCCCAAAGAGACCCAGTACTTC.

The V call is TRBV15, the J call TRBJ1-1; a weak D match, TRBD1 (5 bases). Germline V gene data show CDR1 as LNHNV and CDR2 as YYDKDF (reference sequence). Between the trimmed V and J ends, which lost 0 bases and 4 bases, there was a span of 6 bases. The length of the CDR3 is 13 residues. The CDR3 reads CATSRERGTEAFF. As DNA, the CDR3 is TGTGCCACCAGCAGAGAAAGGGGCACTGAAGCTTTCTTT.

For this clonotype: A much larger clone lies one base from this, so it may be a read error. The V call is TRBV20-1, the J call TRBJ2-4; TRBD2 agrees at 10 bases. CDR1 and CDR2 (germline): DFQATT, SNEGSKA (reference sequence). The CDR3 consists of 13 residues. The CDR3 region is CGAVGLAEDIQYF. CDR3 DNA: TGCGGTGCGGTAGGACTAGCGGAGGACATTCAGTACTTC.

The chain employs TRBV6-2 or TRBV6-3 and TRBJ2-1, with TRBD1 as a possible D gene (8 bases). The ends were cut back, 7 bases at V and 7 bases at J, with 20 bases in the middle. Germline V lookup: CDR1 MNHEY, CDR2 SVGEGT. This CDR3 has 15 residues. In DNA form, the CDR3 reads TGTGCCAGCAACTCACAGGGGGGGGGCCTTAATGAGCAGTTCTTC. Translation gives CASNSQGGGLNEQFF.

This clonotype showed up many times. The CDR3 sequence: CASSTYSTVRTYGYTF. The CDR3 DNA reads TGTGCCAGCAGCACTTACTCGACAGTCCGGACCTATGGCTACACCTTC. The chain has TRBV5-4 and TRBJ1-2, with D possibly being TRBD1 (5 bases). Germline V lookup: CDR1 SGHNT, CDR2 YYREEE (reference sequence). The CDR3 is 16 residues long. V lost 4 bases to trimming and J lost 4 bases, with 20 bases between them.

This rearrangement joins TRBV20-1 to TRBJ2-1; 7 bases align to TRBD1. The trim removed 5 bases at V and 11 bases at J, leaving 12 bases unmatched. CDR3 length: 13 amino acids. The germline V gene encodes CDR1 DFQATT and CDR2 SNEGSKA (reference sequence). The CDR3 DNA follows: TGCAGTGCTGCCGGGACAGCGGTGAATAAGCAGTTCTTC. Protein product: CSAAGTAVNKQFF.

The J gene is TRBJ2-7, the V gene TRBV29-1; D may be TRBD1 or TRBD2 (6 bases each). The CDR3 is 13 residues long. The ends were cut back, 4 bases at V and 10 bases at J, with 20 bases in the middle. Germline CDR1 and CDR2: SQVTM and ANQGSEA. The CDR3 sequence: CSVAEGGGDRQYF. The CDR3 region has the DNA TGCAGCGTTGCCGAAGGGGGAGGAGACAGACAGTACTTC.